A selection of T cell receptor beta chains follows, all from one sample in a study of T cell repertoires in cytomegalovirus infection. A single record per CDR3 protein comes from TCRdb applying MiXCR to the reads. The top ten clones hold more than 12% of a sample with about a million distinct CDR3 sequences, approximately 31% of them seen once. These TCRs' antigens remain unknown. The sequencing used cultured CD8+ T cells from PBMCs, collected from culture after CMV antigen stimulation. Source of these receptors: a human donor in good health (CMV status not recorded). Some clones in this sample may be carry-over from other donors' samples. Each CDR3 is given with its conserved first and last residue. A D gene is named only where the DNA matches it firmly. Expanded clones get a size class; other rows say once, few or many, or leave the size out.

TRBJ2-3	NA	few	TRBV10-3	TGTGCCATCAATACCCAATCCGCTAGCACAGATACGCAGTATTTT	CAINTQSASTDTQYF
TRBJ1-1	NA	NA	TRBV7-2	TGTGCCAGCAGCTTGGACAATTCAGTTGAAGCTTTCTTT	CASSLDNSVEAFF
TRBJ1-2	NA	many	TRBV7-2	TGTGCCAGCTTGGGTGGGGGCGGCGGCTACACCTTC	CASLGGGGGYTF
TRBJ1-6	NA	NA	TRBV19	TGTGCCAGTAGGAGGAGGGATTCACCCCTCCACTTT	CASRRRDSPLHF
TRBJ2-3	NA	NA	TRBV6-1	TGTGCCAGCAGTGGGCCAGGCCAGGGGAGCACAGATACGCAGTATTTT	CASSGPGQGSTDTQYF
TRBJ1-4	NA	NA	TRBV5-4	TGTGCCAGCAGCCTACAGGGTTTGACTAATGAAAAACTGTTTTTT	CASSLQGLTNEKLFF
TRBJ2-2	NA	NA	TRBV5-1	TGCGCCAGCAGCTTGGCGGGAGATGGGACCGGGGAGCTGTTTTTT	CASSLAGDGTGELFF
TRBJ1-1	NA	NA	TRBV24-1	TGTGCCACCAGTGATTCTATGGTGGGGCAAGCTTTCTTT	CATSDSMVGQAFF
TRBJ2-5	NA	few	TRBV7-9	TGTGCCAGCAGCTCCCCAGGGATCGGAGAGACCCAGTACTTC	CASSSPGIGETQYF
TRBJ1-4	TRBD1	NA	TRBV6-5	TGTGCCAGCAGGGACAGGGAGACCTGGGGAACTAATGAAAAACTGTTTTTT	CASRDRETWGTNEKLFF
TRBJ2-2	NA	NA	TRBV29-1	TGCAGCGACCAAAGGTTCACCGGGGAGCTGTTTTTT	CSDQRFTGELFF
TRBJ1-1	NA	few	TRBV6-5	TGTGCCAGCAGTTACAGAGGGGTGAACACTGAAGCTTTCTTT	CASSYRGVNTEAFF
TRBJ2-6	NA	few	TRBV6-5	TGTGCCAGCAGTTACTCCAGGACGGGGGCCAACGTCCTGACTTTC	CASSYSRTGANVLTF
TRBJ1-2	NA	NA	TRBV5-5	TGTGCCAGCAGCTTCGGGCAGCCTACTAACTATGGCTACACCTTC	CASSFGQPTNYGYTF
TRBJ1-2	TRBD1	many	TRBV9	TGTGCCAGCAGCGGACGGAGGGACAGGGGGAACTATGGCTACACCTTC	CASSGRRDRGNYGYTF
TRBJ1-2	TRBD1	many	TRBV7-4	TGTGCCAGCAGCTTATGGATGCGGGACAGATGTGGCTACACCTTC	CASSLWMRDRCGYTF
TRBJ2-3	TRBD2	many	TRBV5-1	TGCGCCAGCAGCTCTAGCGGGGGGTCCGGCCTCAACACAGATACGCAGTATTTT	CASSSSGGSGLNTDTQYF
TRBJ2-1	TRBD2	many	TRBV28	TGTGCCAGCAGTTCATCCGGACTAGCGGGGGGAGAAGAGCAGTTCTTC	CASSSSGLAGGEEQFF
TRBJ1-2	NA	NA	TRBV6-6	TGTGCCAGCAGTGACAGTTTTAACTATGGCTACACCTTC	CASSDSFNYGYTF
TRBJ1-5	NA	NA	TRBV2	TGTGCCACCACCTGGGGGGGGAATCAGCCCCAGCATTTT	CATTWGGNQPQHF
TRBJ2-7	TRBD1	many	TRBV7-9	TGTGCCAGCAGCTCCCCCGGGCAGGGGGTCTCCTACGAGCAGTACTTC	CASSSPGQGVSYEQYF
TRBJ2-1	NA	NA	TRBV27	TGTGCCAGCAGTTTTATGGGGAGGCAGTTCTTC	CASSFMGRQFF
TRBJ2-1	NA	NA	TRBV25-1	TGTGCCAGCAGTGGGGTTCGGGGCAACAATGAGCAGTTCTTC	CASSGVRGNNEQFF
TRBJ2-2	NA	few	TRBV20-1	TGCAGTGCTAGAGTTATATTGGCTGGCACCGGGGAGCTGTTTTTT	CSARVILAGTGELFF
TRBJ1-2	NA	NA	TRBV6-2/TRBV6-3	TGTGCCAGCACTATACGGGCCCAAGTCTATGGCTACACCTTC	CASTIRAQVYGYTF
TRBJ2-1	TRBD1	few	TRBV4-1	TGCGCCAGCAGCCCGTCGACAGGGTCCGACAATGAGCAGTTCTTC	CASSPSTGSDNEQFF
TRBJ1-2	NA	few	TRBV5-4	TGTGCCAGCCAAGAAGTCGGGGGGATTTATGGCTACACCTTC	CASQEVGGIYGYTF
TRBJ2-1	TRBD2	NA	TRBV6-6	TGTGCCAGCAGTTACTCGATGCGGGGGGGCGACAATGAGCAGTTCTTC	CASSYSMRGGDNEQFF
TRBJ1-2	NA	NA	TRBV2	TGTGCCAGCAGTGAAGCGCTTGGGGGGTCAATCTATGGCTACACCTTC	CASSEALGGSIYGYTF
TRBJ2-1	NA	many	TRBV7-9	TGTGCCAGCCCGGAGGGACCCTACAATGAGCAGTTCTTC	CASPEGPYNEQFF
TRBJ2-1	TRBD1	NA	TRBV12-3/TRBV12-4	TGTGCCAGCAGTTTTGGGACAGGGACCTTCAATGAGCAGTTCTTC	CASSFGTGTFNEQFF
TRBJ2-2	NA	once	TRBV19	TGTGCCAGTAGCCAACCCGGGACATGCTTTCCTAACACCGGGGAGCTGTTTTTT	CASSQPGTCFPNTGELFF
TRBJ2-1	NA	NA	TRBV4-1	TGCGCCAGCAGCCAGCGGGACCATCTCAATGAGCAGTTCTTC	CASSQRDHLNEQFF
TRBJ2-4	TRBD1	NA	TRBV19	TGTGCCAGTAGTAGTCGGATAGGACAGGGGGAAGCCAAAAACATTCAGTACTTC	CASSSRIGQGEAKNIQYF
TRBJ1-1	TRBD1	once	TRBV2	TGTGCCAGCAACAGGGGGCAAGGCACTGAAGCTTTCTTT	CASNRGQGTEAFF
TRBJ1-6	NA	NA	TRBV2	TGTGCCACCGATATCGGGTTCTATAATTCACCCCTCCACTTT	CATDIGFYNSPLHF
TRBJ2-7	TRBD2	NA	TRBV19	TGTGCCAGTAGTTTCACTAGCGGGGGAAGGTACGAGCAGTACTTC	CASSFTSGGRYEQYF
TRBJ1-2	NA	NA	TRBV19	TGTGCCAGTATAGGGACTCCCGGGACACTCTATGGCTACACCTTC	CASIGTPGTLYGYTF